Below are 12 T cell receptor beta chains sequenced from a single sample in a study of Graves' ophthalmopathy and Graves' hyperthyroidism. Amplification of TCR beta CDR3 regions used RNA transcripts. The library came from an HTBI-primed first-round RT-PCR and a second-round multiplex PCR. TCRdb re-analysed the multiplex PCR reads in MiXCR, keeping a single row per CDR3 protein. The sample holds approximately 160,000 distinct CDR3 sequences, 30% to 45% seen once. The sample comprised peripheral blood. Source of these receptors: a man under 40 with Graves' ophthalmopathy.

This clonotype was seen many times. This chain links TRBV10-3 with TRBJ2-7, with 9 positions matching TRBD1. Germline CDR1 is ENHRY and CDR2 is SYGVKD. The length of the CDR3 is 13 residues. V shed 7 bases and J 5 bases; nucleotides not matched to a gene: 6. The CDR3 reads CAITQGQGDEQYF. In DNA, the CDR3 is TGTGCCATCACTCAGGGACAGGGCGACGAGCAGTACTTC.

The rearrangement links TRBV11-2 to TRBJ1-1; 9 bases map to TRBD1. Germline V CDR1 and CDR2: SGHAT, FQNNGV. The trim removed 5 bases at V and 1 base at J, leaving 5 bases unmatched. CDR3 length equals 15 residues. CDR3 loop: CASSPATGGNTEAFF. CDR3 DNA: TGTGCCAGCAGCCCCGCGACAGGGGGGAACACTGAAGCTTTCTTT.

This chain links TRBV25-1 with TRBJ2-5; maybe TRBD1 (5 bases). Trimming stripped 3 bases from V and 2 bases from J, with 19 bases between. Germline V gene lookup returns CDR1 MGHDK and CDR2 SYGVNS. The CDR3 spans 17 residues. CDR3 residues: CASSDLDSWQGQETQYF. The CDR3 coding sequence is TGTGCCAGCAGTGACCTGGATTCGTGGCAGGGACAAGAGACCCAGTACTTC.

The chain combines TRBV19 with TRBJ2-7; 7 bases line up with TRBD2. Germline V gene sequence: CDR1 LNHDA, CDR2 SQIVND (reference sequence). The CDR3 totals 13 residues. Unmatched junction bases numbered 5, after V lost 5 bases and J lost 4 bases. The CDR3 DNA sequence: TGTGCCAGTAGTTCGTCTAGCGGATACGAGCAGTACTTC. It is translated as CASSSSSGYEQYF.

The DNA for the CDR3 is TGTGCCAGCAGGCGGGACAGGGGAGTCGAGACCCAGTACTTC. It codes for CASRRDRGVETQYF. The chain couples TRBV6-4 to TRBJ2-5; 10 bases agree with TRBD1. The CDR3 length is 14 residues. J lost 5 bases, V lost 6 bases, and 6 bases had no gene match. Germline CDR1 MRHNA, CDR2 SNTAGT.

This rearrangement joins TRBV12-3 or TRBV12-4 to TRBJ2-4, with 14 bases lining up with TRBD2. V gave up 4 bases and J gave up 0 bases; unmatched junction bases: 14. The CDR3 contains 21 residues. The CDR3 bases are TGTGCCAGCAGTTCAACCCTCGGGGGACTAGCGGGAGTGAGAGCCAAAAACATTCAGTACTTC. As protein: CASSSTLGGLAGVRAKNIQYF.

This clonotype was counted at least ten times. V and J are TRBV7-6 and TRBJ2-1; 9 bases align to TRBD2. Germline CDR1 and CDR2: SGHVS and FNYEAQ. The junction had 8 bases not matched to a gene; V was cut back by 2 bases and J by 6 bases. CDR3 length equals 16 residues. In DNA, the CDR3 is TGTGCCAGCAGCTTATTGCCTAGCGGGGCAGCCAATGAGCAGTTCTTC. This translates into CASSLLPSGAANEQFF.

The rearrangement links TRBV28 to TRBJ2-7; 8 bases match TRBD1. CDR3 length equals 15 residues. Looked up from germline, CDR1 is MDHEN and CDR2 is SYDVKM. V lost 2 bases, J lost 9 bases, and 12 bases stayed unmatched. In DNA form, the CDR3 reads TGTGCCAGCAGTTTAGGACAGGGAGGTCTTGGGGGGCAGTACTTC. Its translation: CASSLGQGGLGGQYF.

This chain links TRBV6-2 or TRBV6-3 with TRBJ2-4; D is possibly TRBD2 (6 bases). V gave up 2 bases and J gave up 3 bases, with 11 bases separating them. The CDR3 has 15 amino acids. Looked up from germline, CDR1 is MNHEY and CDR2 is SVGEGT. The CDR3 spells CASSYGGLVKNIQYF. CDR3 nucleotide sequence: TGTGCCAGCAGTTACGGGGGACTGGTCAAAAACATTCAGTACTTC.

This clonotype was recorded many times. This CDR3 reads CASSLVVAGGHEQYF. CDR3 bases: TGTGCCAGCAGCTTAGTGGTGGCGGGAGGCCACGAGCAGTACTTC. V is TRBV11-2 and J is TRBJ2-7; 8 bases agree with TRBD2. The CDR3 runs 15 residues. V trimming: 1 base; J trimming: 5 bases; junction bases outside the gene matches: 7. CDR1 is SGHAT and CDR2 is FQNNGV in the germline V gene.

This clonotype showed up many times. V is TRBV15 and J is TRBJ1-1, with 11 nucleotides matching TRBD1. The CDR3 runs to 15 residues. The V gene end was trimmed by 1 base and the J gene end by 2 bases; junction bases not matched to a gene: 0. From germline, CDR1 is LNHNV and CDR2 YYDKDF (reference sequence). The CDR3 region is CATSRGTGGNTEAFF. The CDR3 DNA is TGTGCCACCAGCAGAGGGACAGGGGGCAACACTGAAGCTTTCTTT.

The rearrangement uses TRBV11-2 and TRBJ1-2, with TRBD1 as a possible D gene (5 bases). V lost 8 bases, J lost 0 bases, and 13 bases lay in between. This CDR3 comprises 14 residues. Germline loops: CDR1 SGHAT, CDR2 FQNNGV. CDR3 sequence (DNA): TGTGCCAGCGGGGGAGGAAGGGCTAACTATGGCTACACCTTC. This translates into CASGGGRANYGYTF.